Sequencing of this T cell receptor (beta chain) was carried out in a study of technical replicates of blood from several donors. Libraries were prepared by immunoSEQ multiplex PCR; TCRdb keeps only in-frame clonotypes and omits some of them. The sample has 60,000 to 90,000 clones; roughly 96% are singletons. CDR3 size: 17 residues. V lost 1 base to trimming and J lost 0 bases, with 11 bases between them. Germline V gives CDR1 SGHRS, CDR2 YFSETQ. Material: T cells isolated from PBMCs. The chain couples TRBV5-1 to TRBJ2-6, with D hard to call. The TCR sequence derives from a human donor in good health. CDR3 DNA: TGCGCCAGCAGCTTGAATGTCGGTTTCTCTGGGGCCAACGTCCTGACTTTC. Translated: CASSLNVGFSGANVLTF.